Listed below are T cell receptor beta chains from one sample, sequenced in a study of blood T cell repertoires in COVID-19. Generated by immunoSEQ multiplex PCR, the TCRdb table keeps only in-frame clones and is missing some. The data hold under 300,000 clones, with more than 75% observed a single time. The sample was PBMCs or T cells enriched from blood (not recorded which). The receptor source for this set is a woman aged 35 to 49 with acute COVID-19. Each CDR3 is given with its conserved first and last residue. Each record gives: clone size, J gene, D gene, V gene, CDR3 DNA, CDR3 protein. D genes are given only for firm matches. Only some rows state a clone size, as once, few, many or a class for expanded clones.

NA,TRBJ2-1,TRBD2,TRBV18,TGTGCCAGCGCAACCGGGGGGAATGAGCAGTTCTTC,CASATGGNEQFF
NA,TRBJ1-1,NA,TRBV25-1,TGTGCCAGCAGTGAGCTTTGGGAAGGGGGAAACACTGAAGCTTTCTTT,CASSELWEGGNTEAFF
NA,TRBJ1-5,NA,TRBV15,TGTGCCACCAGCAGAGTGGCGGGTTGGAAGAAAGATCAGCCCCAGCATTTT,CATSRVAGWKKDQPQHF
NA,TRBJ2-7,TRBD2,TRBV6-6,TGTGCCAGCAGTCGGACTAGCGGGGGGGCGCGGGGGTACGAGCAGTACTTC,CASSRTSGGARGYEQYF
few,TRBJ1-5,NA,TRBV5-1,TGCGCCAGCAGTTTGGGGGAGGGTGGCCAGCCCCAGCATTTT,CASSLGEGGQPQHF
NA,TRBJ2-1,NA,TRBV4-1,TGCGCCAGCAGCCAAGCCCCTCTCCAGGGGAATGAGCAGTTCTTC,CASSQAPLQGNEQFF
NA,TRBJ2-5,NA,TRBV4-2,TGTGCCAGCAGCCGGGAGCGGACCCAAGAGACCCAGTACTTC,CASSRERTQETQYF
few,TRBJ2-7,NA,TRBV28,TGTGCCAGCAGCGGAGTATATTACGAGCAGTACTTC,CASSGVYYEQYF
NA,TRBJ1-1,NA,TRBV12-3/TRBV12-4,TGTGCCAGCAGTAAACTAGTGAACACTGAAGCTTTCTTT,CASSKLVNTEAFF
NA,TRBJ2-1,NA,TRBV11-2,TGTGCCAGCAGCTTAGGACTGAGTGAAAATGAGCAGTTCTTC,CASSLGLSENEQFF
NA,TRBJ1-3,TRBD1,TRBV28,TGTGCCAGCAGTTTAGCGGGACAGGGCTCTGGAAACACCATATATTTT,CASSLAGQGSGNTIYF
NA,TRBJ2-1,NA,TRBV12-3/TRBV12-4,TGTGCCAGCAGCCGCCCCCCGGTTTATGAGCAGTTCTTC,CASSRPPVYEQFF
NA,TRBJ2-3,NA,TRBV18,TGTGCCAGCTCACCACCCGGCCAGGAAAGCACAGATACGCAGTATTTT,CASSPPGQESTDTQYF
NA,TRBJ1-4,TRBD1,TRBV29-1,TGCAGCGTGGCCCAGGGGGCGCGATCTAATGAAAAACTGTTTTTT,CSVAQGARSNEKLFF
NA,TRBJ1-4,NA,TRBV6-6,TGTGCCAGCCGCCCCCCAGAAGATAATGAAAAACTGTTTTTT,CASRPPEDNEKLFF
NA,TRBJ2-2,NA,TRBV7-9,TGTGCCAGCAGCTTAAGAGGGAGCACAATGAACACCGGGGAGCTGTTTTTT,CASSLRGSTMNTGELFF
NA,TRBJ1-1,TRBD1,TRBV7-9,TGTGCCAGCAGCCTTATCACAGGGGGCTACACTGAAGCTTTCTTT,CASSLITGGYTEAFF
NA,TRBJ1-1,NA,TRBV28,TGTGCCAGCAGTCCACACACCTTAGGGGCTGAAGCTTTCTTT,CASSPHTLGAEAFF
NA,TRBJ1-1,NA,TRBV2,TGTGCCAGCAGCCAAGACGGACAGAACACTGAAGCTTTCTTT,CASSQDGQNTEAFF
NA,TRBJ2-1,NA,TRBV2,TGTGCCAGCAGGCCAGGCAGGCTGCGCTACAATGAGCAGTTCTTC,CASRPGRLRYNEQFF
NA,TRBJ1-3,NA,TRBV5-4,TGTGCCAGCAGCTTAGGTTTAGGAGGCTCTGGAAACACCATATATTTT,CASSLGLGGSGNTIYF
NA,TRBJ2-5,NA,TRBV25-1,TGTGCCAGCACAGGGGAAGGGCAAGAGACCCAGTACTTC,CASTGEGQETQYF
NA,TRBJ2-1,TRBD2,TRBV18,TGTGCCAGCTCACCACCGTCACTAGCGGGAGATGAGCAGTTCTTC,CASSPPSLAGDEQFF
NA,TRBJ2-3,TRBD2,TRBV5-4,TGTGCCAGCAGCAAAACTAGCGACCCCACAGATACGCAGTATTTT,CASSKTSDPTDTQYF
NA,TRBJ2-3,NA,TRBV21-1,TGTGCCAGCAGATGTCGGGCTAGCGGGGTTAGCACAGATACGCAGTATTTT,CASRCRASGVSTDTQYF
NA,TRBJ2-3,NA,TRBV4-3,TGCGCCAGCAGCCAGGGGGGGCTAGGGGGAGATACGCAGTATTTT,CASSQGGLGGDTQYF
NA,TRBJ2-5,NA,TRBV9,TGTGCCAGCAGCGGAGGGGGAGCCCAAGAGACCCAGTACTTC,CASSGGGAQETQYF
NA,TRBJ2-2,NA,TRBV24-1,TGTGCCACCAGTGGGGCAGCGAACACCGGGGAGCTGTTTTTT,CATSGAANTGELFF
NA,TRBJ2-5,TRBD2,TRBV5-1,TGCGCCAGCAGCCCCGGGGACTACCGACAAGAGACCCAGTACTTC,CASSPGDYRQETQYF
once,TRBJ1-4,TRBD1,TRBV6-2/TRBV6-3,TGTGCCAGCAGTCTCCGACAGGGGCGCAATGAAAAACTGTTTTTT,CASSLRQGRNEKLFF
NA,TRBJ2-5,TRBD1,TRBV28,TGTGCCAGCAGTTCGGGCCGACAGGGGATGGGAGAGACCCAGTACTTC,CASSSGRQGMGETQYF
NA,TRBJ2-7,NA,TRBV28,TGTGCCAGCAGTTTGTCCCTCTACGAGCAGTACTTC,CASSLSLYEQYF
NA,TRBJ1-5,NA,TRBV5-8,TGTGCCAGCAGCCTTAACCCGGGACTGAAGAATCAGCCCCAGCATTTT,CASSLNPGLKNQPQHF
NA,TRBJ2-1,NA,TRBV10-3,TGTGCCATCAGTGAGTCACAGGACGAGCAGTTCTTC,CAISESQDEQFF
NA,TRBJ2-5,TRBD1,TRBV28,TGTGCCAGCAGTACAGGGGAGGAGACCCAGTACTTC,CASSTGEETQYF
NA,TRBJ2-7,TRBD1,TRBV30,TGTGCCTGGAGTGAAACCGGGACAGGGGGCTACGAGCAGTACTTC,CAWSETGTGGYEQYF
NA,TRBJ1-1,NA,TRBV10-3,TGTGCCAGTGGGGGGACTGAAGCTTTCTTT,CASGGTEAFF
NA,TRBJ2-7,NA,TRBV11-3,TGTGCCAGCAGCTTACGTCAGGGTGACGAGCAGTACTTC,CASSLRQGDEQYF
NA,TRBJ2-7,TRBD1,TRBV30,TGTGCCTGGAGTGTAAGGTCGGGGACAGGGGTTGAGCAGTACTTC,CAWSVRSGTGVEQYF
NA,TRBJ2-5,NA,TRBV20-1,TGCAGTGCTAGAGATGAGGCAGCCCAGTACTTC,CSARDEAAQYF
NA,TRBJ2-5,TRBD1,TRBV5-4,TGTGCCAGCAGCCAAGGGACAGGAGAGACCCAGTACTTC,CASSQGTGETQYF
NA,TRBJ2-5,NA,TRBV2,TGTGCCAGCAGTTACAGGGGGGGGGAGACCCAGTACTTC,CASSYRGGETQYF